This TCR beta chain came from a study of T cells in Graves' hyperthyroidism and ophthalmopathy. Study at large: At the time of initial diagnosis and before any treatment, peripheral blood was collected.

Trimming took 2 bases from V and 5 from J; bases not matched to a gene: 8. Germline-derived CDR1 and CDR2 are SGHRS and YFSETQ. The CDR3 totals 15 residues. Together with thyroid ultrasound, orbital computed tomography, serum thyroxine and TRAb, clinical symptoms were used for diagnoses. TCR beta CDR3 regions were amplified from RNA transcripts. Using the HTBI primer set, a first-round RT-PCR was run on the TCR CDR3. Each CDR3 protein is one row after TCRdb ran MiXCR on the multiplex PCR reads. The table includes around 350,000 distinct CDR3 sequences, approximately 15% detected once. The sequencing input was blood. The chain joins TRBV5-1 to TRBJ2-5; TRBD2 aligns across 8 bases. The sequence was obtained from a woman younger than 30 with Graves' hyperthyroidism that later progressed to Graves' ophthalmopathy. CDR3 bases: TGCGCCAGCAGCTTTACCGGACTAGCTCCGGAGACCCAGTACTTC. Protein product: CASSFTGLAPETQYF.